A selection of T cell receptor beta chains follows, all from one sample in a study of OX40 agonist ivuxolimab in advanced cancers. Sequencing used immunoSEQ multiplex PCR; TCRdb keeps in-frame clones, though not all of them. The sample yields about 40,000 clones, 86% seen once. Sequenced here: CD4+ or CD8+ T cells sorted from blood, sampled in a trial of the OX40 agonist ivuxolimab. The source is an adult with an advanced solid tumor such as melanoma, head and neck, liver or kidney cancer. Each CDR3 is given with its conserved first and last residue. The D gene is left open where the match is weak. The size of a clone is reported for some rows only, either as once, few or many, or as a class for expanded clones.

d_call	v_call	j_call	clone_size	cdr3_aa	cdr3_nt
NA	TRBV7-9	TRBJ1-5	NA	CASSSGDQPQHF	TGTGCCAGCAGCTCGGGGGATCAGCCCCAGCATTTT
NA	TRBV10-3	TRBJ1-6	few	CAIRGGPDNSPLHF	TGTGCCATCAGAGGGGGGCCTGATAATTCACCCCTCCACTTT
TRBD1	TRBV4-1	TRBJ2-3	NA	CASSKGTGGTDTQYF	TGCGCCAGCAGCAAAGGGACAGGGGGTACAGATACGCAGTATTTT
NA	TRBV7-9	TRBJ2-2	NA	CASSLSGWDTGELFF	TGTGCCAGCAGCTTAAGTGGATGGGACACCGGGGAGCTGTTTTTT
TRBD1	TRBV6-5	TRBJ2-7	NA	CASSYRQGPYEQYF	TGTGCCAGCAGTTACCGACAGGGGCCCTACGAGCAGTACTTC
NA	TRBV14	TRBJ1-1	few	CASSPETLNTEAFF	TGTGCCAGCAGCCCAGAAACCCTGAACACTGAAGCTTTCTTT
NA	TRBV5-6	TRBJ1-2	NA	CASSLAGGWGLMGYTF	TGTGCCAGCAGCTTGGCCGGGGGCTGGGGGCTTATGGGCTACACCTTC
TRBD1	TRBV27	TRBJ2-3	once	CASSFEQGTDTQYF	TGTGCCAGCAGTTTTGAACAGGGGACAGATACGCAGTATTTT
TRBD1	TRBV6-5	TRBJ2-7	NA	CASRTGVYEQYF	TGTGCCAGCAGGACAGGGGTGTACGAGCAGTACTTC
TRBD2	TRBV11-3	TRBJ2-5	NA	CASSAGRLAGDRETQYF	TGTGCCAGCAGCGCCGGACGGCTAGCGGGGGATAGAGAGACCCAGTACTTC
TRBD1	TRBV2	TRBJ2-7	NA	CARGGTGATYEQYF	TGTGCCAGGGGGGGGACAGGGGCCACCTACGAGCAGTACTTC
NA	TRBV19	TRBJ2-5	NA	CASSIVGAGETQYF	TGTGCCAGTAGTATAGTAGGGGCTGGGGAGACCCAGTACTTC
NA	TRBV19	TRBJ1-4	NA	CASSPVRAATNEKLFF	TGTGCCAGTAGTCCAGTTAGGGCAGCAACTAATGAAAAACTGTTTTTT
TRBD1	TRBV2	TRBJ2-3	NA	CASSQTGAGTDTQYF	TGTGCCAGCAGCCAGACAGGGGCAGGCACAGATACGCAGTATTTT
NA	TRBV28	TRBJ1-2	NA	CASSLGAGTNGYTF	TGTGCCAGCAGTTTAGGCGCCGGGACTAATGGCTACACCTTC
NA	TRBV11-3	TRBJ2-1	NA	CASSLDPADNEQFF	TGTGCCAGCAGCTTAGATCCGGCTGACAATGAGCAGTTCTTC
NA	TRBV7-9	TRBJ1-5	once	CASSIGGDQPQHF	TGTGCCAGCAGTATCGGGGGGGATCAGCCCCAGCATTTT
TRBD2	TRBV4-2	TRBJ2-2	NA	CASSQDWGTSGALSRNTGELFF	TGTGCCAGCAGCCAAGATTGGGGGACTAGCGGGGCTTTGTCAAGGAACACCGGGGAGCTGTTTTTT
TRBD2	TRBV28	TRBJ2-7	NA	CASSLGGDREQYF	TGTGCCAGCAGTTTAGGGGGGGATCGCGAGCAGTACTTC
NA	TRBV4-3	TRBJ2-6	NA	CASSKNLVAITRGGANVLTF	TGCGCCAGCAGCAAAAACCTGGTGGCTATTACAAGGGGTGGGGCCAACGTCCTGACTTTC
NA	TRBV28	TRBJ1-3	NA	CASSATTTSSGNTIYF	TGTGCCAGCAGTGCTACAACGACAAGCTCTGGAAACACCATATATTTT
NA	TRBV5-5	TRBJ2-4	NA	CASNYAADKNIQYF	TGTGCCAGCAACTACGCGGCAGACAAAAACATTCAGTACTTC
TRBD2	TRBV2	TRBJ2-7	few	CASRLAGTGSGEQYF	TGTGCCAGCAGGCTAGCGGGGACCGGCAGTGGTGAGCAGTACTTC
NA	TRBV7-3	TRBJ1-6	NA	CASSLTARDSPLHF	TGTGCCAGCAGCTTAACGGCGAGGGATTCACCTCTCCACTTT
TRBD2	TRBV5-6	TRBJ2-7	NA	CASSLLAGGPYEQYF	TGTGCCAGCAGTTTACTAGCGGGGGGCCCCTACGAGCAGTACTTC
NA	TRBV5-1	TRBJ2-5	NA	CASSLDTGAQETQYF	TGCGCCAGCAGCTTGGACACGGGCGCGCAAGAGACCCAGTACTTC
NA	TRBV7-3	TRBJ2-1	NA	CASSSQGGRGSNEQFF	TGTGCCAGCAGCTCCCAAGGGGGAAGGGGGTCCAATGAGCAGTTCTTC
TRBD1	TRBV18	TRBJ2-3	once	CASSRNDRGRGTDTQYF	TGTGCCAGCTCACGAAACGACAGGGGGCGCGGTACAGATACGCAGTATTTT
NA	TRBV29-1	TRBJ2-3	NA	CSVGGTLIDTDTQYF	TGCAGCGTTGGCGGGACATTGATTGACACAGATACGCAGTATTTT
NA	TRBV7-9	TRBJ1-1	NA	CASSSSWGNTEAFF	TGTGCCAGCAGCTCCTCATGGGGGAACACTGAAGCTTTCTTT
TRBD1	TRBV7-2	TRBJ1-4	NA	CASSLAAGGNEKLFF	TGTGCCAGCAGCTTAGCTGCAGGGGGCAATGAAAAACTGTTTTTT
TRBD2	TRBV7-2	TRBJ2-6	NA	CASSLITTGGHMRANVLTF	TGTGCCAGCAGCTTAATTACGACGGGGGGGCACATGCGGGCCAACGTCCTGACTTTC
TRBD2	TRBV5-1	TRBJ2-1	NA	CASSPTSGGAHEQFF	TGCGCCAGCAGCCCGACTAGCGGGGGGGCTCATGAGCAGTTCTTC
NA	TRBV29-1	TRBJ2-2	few	CSVLTGPQNTGELFF	TGCAGCGTTTTAACAGGGCCTCAGAACACCGGGGAGCTGTTTTTT
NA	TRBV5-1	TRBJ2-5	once	CASSLEETQYF	TGCGCCAGCAGCTTGGAAGAGACCCAGTACTTC
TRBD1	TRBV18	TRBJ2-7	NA	CASSPGGQGFGEQYF	TGTGCCAGCTCACCGGGGGGACAGGGATTTGGCGAGCAGTACTTC
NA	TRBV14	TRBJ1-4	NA	CASSLLRNTNEKLFF	TGTGCCAGCAGCCTACTAAGAAATACTAATGAAAAACTGTTTTTT
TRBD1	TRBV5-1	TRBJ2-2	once	CASSLQDRGAGELFF	TGCGCCAGCAGCCTACAGGACAGGGGAGCCGGGGAGCTGTTTTTT
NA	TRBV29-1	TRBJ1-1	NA	CSVVGGRNTEAFF	TGCAGCGTTGTAGGCGGGCGGAACACTGAAGCTTTCTTT
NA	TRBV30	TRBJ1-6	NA	CAWSDTDHNSPLHF	TGTGCCTGGAGTGACACGGACCATAATTCACCCCTCCACTTT
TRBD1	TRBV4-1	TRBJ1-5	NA	CASSQEGRGANQPQHF	TGCGCCAGCAGCCAAGAGGGCAGGGGGGCCAATCAGCCCCAGCATTTT
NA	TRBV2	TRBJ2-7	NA	CASPFPLQGLYSYEQYF	TGTGCCAGCCCTTTCCCGTTGCAGGGCCTCTACTCCTACGAGCAGTACTTC
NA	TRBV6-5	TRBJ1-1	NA	CARRRGVMNTEAFF	TGTGCCAGGAGGAGGGGGGTTATGAACACTGAAGCTTTCTTT
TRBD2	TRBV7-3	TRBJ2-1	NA	CASSLRRGNYNEQFF	TGTGCCAGCAGCTTGCGGCGGGGGAATTACAATGAGCAGTTCTTC
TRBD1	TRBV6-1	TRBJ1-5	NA	CASSDRGQVEQPQHF	TGTGCCAGCAGTGATAGGGGACAGGTGGAGCAGCCCCAGCATTTT
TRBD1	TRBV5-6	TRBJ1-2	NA	CASRQSGGSQGYTF	TGTGCCAGCAGACAATCAGGGGGCTCGCAGGGCTACACCTTC
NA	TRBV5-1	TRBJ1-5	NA	CASSFGGLGQPQHF	TGCGCCAGCAGCTTTGGGGGGCTTGGGCAGCCCCAGCATTTT
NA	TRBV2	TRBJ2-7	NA	CASSDTPGDSYEQYF	TGTGCCAGCAGTGATACCCCAGGGGACTCCTACGAGCAGTACTTC
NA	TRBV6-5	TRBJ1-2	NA	CASSYSKADTGYTF	TGTGCCAGCAGTTACTCGAAGGCTGACACTGGCTACACCTTC
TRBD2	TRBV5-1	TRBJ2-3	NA	CASSPGLAGGRYTDTQYF	TGCGCCAGCAGCCCTGGACTAGCGGGGGGAAGATACACAGATACGCAGTATTTT
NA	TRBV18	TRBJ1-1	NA	CASSGSSLNTEAFF	TGTGCCAGCTCGGGGAGTTCGTTGAACACTGAAGCTTTCTTT
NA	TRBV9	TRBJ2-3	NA	CASSGGSITDTQYF	TGTGCCAGCAGCGGGGGTTCGATCACAGATACGCAGTATTTT
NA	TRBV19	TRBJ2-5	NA	CASSAYSGQETQYF	TGTGCCAGTAGTGCGTACAGTGGCCAAGAGACCCAGTACTTC
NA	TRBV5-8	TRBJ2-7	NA	CASSFYAGVYEQYF	TGTGCCAGCAGCTTTTACGCCGGAGTATACGAGCAGTACTTC
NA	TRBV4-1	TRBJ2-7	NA	CASSQEYLYEQYF	TGCGCCAGCAGCCAAGAATACCTCTACGAGCAGTACTTC
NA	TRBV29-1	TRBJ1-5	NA	CSVSENSNQPQHF	TGCAGCGTTAGTGAAAATAGCAATCAGCCCCAGCATTTT
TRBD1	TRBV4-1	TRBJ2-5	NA	CASRVGTVAQYF	TGCGCCAGCAGAGTTGGGACAGTCGCCCAGTACTTC